The clone carrying this T cell receptor beta chain has ten or more counts. The antigen remains undetermined. The data belong to a study of T cells in Graves' hyperthyroidism and ophthalmopathy. Study-wide findings and caveats: Most thyroid clonotypes that were expanded above 0.001 also turned up in blood.

This CDR3 comprises 18 residues. V gave up 11 bases and J gave up 5 bases; unmatched junction bases: 21. Germline V gene sequence: CDR1 WNHNN, CDR2 SYGVQD (reference sequence). What was amplified from RNA transcripts were TCR beta CDR3 regions. The TCR CDR3 was amplified in a first-round RT-PCR using the HTBI primer set. TCRdb re-analysed the multiplex PCR reads in MiXCR, keeping a single row per CDR3 protein. Here the sample spans 500,000 to 600,000 distinct CDR3 sequences, roughly 50% being singletons. Pregnant or lactating patients were excluded, as were those with uncontrolled infection or other autoimmune disease. Diagnoses were made from clinical symptoms, serum measures (thyroxine and TRAb), thyroid ultrasound and orbital computed tomography.

The TCR originated in an adult woman with Graves' disease, either hyperthyroidism or ophthalmopathy (not recorded which). Sequenced material: peripheral blood or thyroid tissue (not recorded which). The chain recombines TRBV10-1 with TRBJ2-2, with 9 bases lining up with TRBD1. The CDR3 region is CAGNPGQGHSPQTGELFF. The CDR3 region has the DNA TGCGCCGGGAATCCGGGACAGGGACATTCGCCGCAAACCGGGGAGCTGTTTTTT.